This entry features one T cell receptor beta chain sequence. Germline V gene sequence: CDR1 SGHDN, CDR2 FVKESK. The V end was cut by 3 bases, the J end by 4 bases, with 18 bases between. This CDR3 is built from 16 residues. Clones were read by immunoSEQ multiplex PCR, and TCRdb kept only the in-frame ones, dropping some. Of 40,000 to 60,000 clones listed, 82% are singletons. The sample comes from a study of radiotherapy plus CTLA-4 blockade in lung cancer. Study as a whole: Among all patients, approximately 18% showed objective responses, while 30% to 35% had disease control.

This chain connects TRBV14 to TRBJ2-5; D not resolved. The input for sequencing was peripheral blood, taken from a patient treated with radiotherapy plus ipilimumab. The receptor's source is a human donor with non-small cell lung cancer who had stable disease on radiotherapy plus ipilimumab. The chain's CDR3 is CASSHLGPSILETQYF. The CDR3 DNA reads as TGTGCCAGCAGCCATCTCGGCCCTAGTATATTAGAGACCCAGTACTTC.